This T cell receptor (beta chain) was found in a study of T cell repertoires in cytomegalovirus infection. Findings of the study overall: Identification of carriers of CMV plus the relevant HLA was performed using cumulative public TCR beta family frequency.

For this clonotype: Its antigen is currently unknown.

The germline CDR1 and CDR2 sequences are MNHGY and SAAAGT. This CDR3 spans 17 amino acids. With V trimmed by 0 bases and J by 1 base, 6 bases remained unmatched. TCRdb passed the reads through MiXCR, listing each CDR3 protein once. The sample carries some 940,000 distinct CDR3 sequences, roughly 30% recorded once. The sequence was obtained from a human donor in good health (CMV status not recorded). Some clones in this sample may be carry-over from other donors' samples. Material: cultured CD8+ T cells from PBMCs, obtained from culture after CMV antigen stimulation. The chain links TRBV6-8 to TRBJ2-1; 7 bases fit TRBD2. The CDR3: CASSYSASGVSYNEQFF. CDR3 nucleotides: TGTGCCAGCAGTTACTCGGCTAGCGGTGTTTCCTACAATGAGCAGTTCTTC.